The 9 T cell receptor beta chains given below trace back to one sample, sequenced in a study of blood T cell repertoires in COVID-19. TCRdb's table, derived via immunoSEQ multiplex PCR, lists solely in-frame clones and lacks some. The sample lists some 250,000 clones, around 90% occurring once. What was sequenced was peripheral blood. The receptors here all came from a woman in her twenties or thirties with acute or convalescent COVID-19.

This chain joins TRBV9 and TRBJ1-2, with TRBD1 as a possible D gene (6 bases). Germline CDR1 reads SGDLS; CDR2 reads YYNGEE. The CDR3 totals 13 residues. V dropped 6 bases and J dropped 8 bases, with 17 bases sitting between them. The CDR3 here is CASTRWGGPGYTF. CDR3 coding DNA: TGTGCCAGCACCCGATGGGGGGGGCCAGGCTACACCTTC.

The V call is TRBV5-5, the J call TRBJ2-5, with 12 nucleotides matching TRBD2. Germline CDR1 SGHKS, CDR2 YYEKEE (reference sequence). This CDR3 region has 17 residues. V lost 4 bases and J lost 2; bases outside the gene matches: 9. DNA of the CDR3: TGTGCCAGCAGCGGAGGGGGACTAGCGGGCCTACAAGAGACCCAGTACTTC. Protein: CASSGGGLAGLQETQYF.

The gene calls are TRBV7-2 and TRBJ1-5, with D perhaps matching TRBD1 (6 bases). Looked up from germline, CDR1 is SGHTA and CDR2 is FQGNSA. Trimming stripped 3 bases from V and 2 bases from J, with 8 bases between. The CDR3 is made up of 14 amino acids. CDR3 sequence reads: CASSFRQGNQPQHF. CDR3 sequence (DNA): TGTGCCAGCAGCTTCCGACAGGGCAATCAGCCCCAGCATTTT.

This sequence joins TRBV6-5 and TRBJ2-2, with 7 bases fitting TRBD2. The ends lost 6 bases at V and 7 bases at J; junction bases unmatched: 11. This CDR3 is 15 amino acids long. Germline V gene data show CDR1 as MNHEY and CDR2 as SVGAGI. The CDR3 nucleotides read TGTGCCAGCAGATATCTAGCGGACAACCGCGGGGAGCTGTTTTTT. It is translated as CASRYLADNRGELFF.

V is TRBV7-3 and J is TRBJ2-2, with 10 bases aligning to TRBD2. This CDR3 comprises 19 residues. J lost 0 bases, V lost 4 bases, and 11 bases had no gene match. Germline-derived CDR1 and CDR2 are SGHTA and FQGTGA. The CDR3, as DNA: TGTGCCAGCAGCTCCGCTAGCGGGGGACTACTCTCGAACACCGGGGAGCTGTTTTTT. Its translation is CASSSASGGLLSNTGELFF.

The table lists this clone with a few counts. The rearrangement joins TRBV2 to TRBJ1-2; D is ambiguous. Trimming left V 8 bases short and J 0 bases short, with 10 bases between. This CDR3 comprises 13 residues. Germline V CDR1 and CDR2: SNHLY, FYNNEI. The CDR3 DNA reads as TGTGCCAGCGGCGGCAGACCTAACTATGGCTACACCTTC. The encoded protein is CASGGRPNYGYTF. The entire variable domain, with the rest obtained from reference TRBV2 and TRBJ1-2, is as follows: EPEVTQTPSHQVTQMGQEVILRCVPISNHLYFYWYRQILGQKVEFLVSFYNNEISEKSEIFDDQFSVERPDGSNFTLKIRSTKLEDSAMYFCASGGRPNYGYTFGSGTRLTVV.

The chain combines TRBV19 with TRBJ1-6; D might be TRBD1 (6 bases). CDR3 length equals 15 residues. Germline CDR1 LNHDA, CDR2 SQIVND (reference sequence). The germline V and J ends were trimmed by 6 bases and 2 bases, with 11 bases remaining between them. The CDR3 here is CASSGQKTYNSPLHF. The CDR3 DNA sequence: TGTGCCAGTAGCGGACAGAAGACCTATAATTCACCCCTCCACTTT.

CDR3 region: CASSGGLAAMYQETQYF. The DNA for the CDR3 is TGTGCCAGCAGTGGGGGACTAGCGGCTATGTACCAAGAGACCCAGTACTTC. V is TRBV25-1 and J is TRBJ2-5; 11 positions agree with TRBD2. This CDR3 has 17 amino acids. The V gene's germline CDR1 is MGHDK and CDR2 SYGVNS. Trimming at V came to 4 bases and at J to 0 bases, leaving 7 bases not matched to a gene.

This clone turned up a few times. The gene calls are TRBV13 and TRBJ2-5; 8 bases line up with TRBD1. The germline V gene has CDR1 PRHDT and CDR2 FYEKMQ (reference sequence). With V trimmed by 8 bases and J by 6 bases, 5 bases remained unmatched. There are 12 residues in the CDR3. DNA for the CDR3: TGTGCCAGCGGGACAGGCTGGAAGACCCAGTACTTC. Its protein is CASGTGWKTQYF.